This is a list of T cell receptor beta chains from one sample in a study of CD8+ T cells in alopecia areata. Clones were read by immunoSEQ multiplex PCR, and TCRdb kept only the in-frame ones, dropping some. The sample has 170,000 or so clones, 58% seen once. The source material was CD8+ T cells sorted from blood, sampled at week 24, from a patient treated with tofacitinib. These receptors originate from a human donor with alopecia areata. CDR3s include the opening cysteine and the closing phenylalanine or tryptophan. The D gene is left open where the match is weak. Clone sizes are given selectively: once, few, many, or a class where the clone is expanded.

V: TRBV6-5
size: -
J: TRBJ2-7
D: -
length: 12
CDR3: CASSPNMYEQYF
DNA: TGTGCCAGCAGTCCAAATATGTACGAGCAGTACTTC

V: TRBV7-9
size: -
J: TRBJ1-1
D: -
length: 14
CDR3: CASSPQDVGTEAFF
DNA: TGTGCCAGCAGCCCCCAGGACGTAGGCACTGAAGCTTTCTTT

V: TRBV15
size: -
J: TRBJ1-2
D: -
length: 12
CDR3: CATSMDSYGYTF
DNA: TGTGCCACCAGCATGGACAGCTATGGCTACACCTTC

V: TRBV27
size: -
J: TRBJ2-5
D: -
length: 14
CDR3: CASSPRDEKETQYF
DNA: TGTGCCAGCAGTCCCCGGGACGAGAAAGAGACCCAGTACTTC

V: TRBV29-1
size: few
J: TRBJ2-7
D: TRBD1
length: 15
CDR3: CSVPSDRVMSGEQYF
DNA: TGCAGCGTGCCCTCGGACAGGGTGATGTCGGGGGAGCAGTACTTC

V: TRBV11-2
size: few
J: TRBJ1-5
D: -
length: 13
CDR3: CASSLAANQPQHF
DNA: TGTGCCAGCAGCTTAGCGGCGAATCAGCCCCAGCATTTT

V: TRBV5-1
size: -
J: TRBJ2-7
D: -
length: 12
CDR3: CASNGDSGEQYF
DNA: TGCGCCAGCAATGGGGACTCGGGAGAGCAGTACTTC

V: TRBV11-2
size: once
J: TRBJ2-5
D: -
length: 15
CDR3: CASKHSGYPEETQYF
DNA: TGTGCCAGCAAACATAGCGGCTACCCTGAAGAGACCCAGTACTTC

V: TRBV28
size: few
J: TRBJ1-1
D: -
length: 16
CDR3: CASSFRQEGRKTEAFF
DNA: TGTGCCAGCAGTTTTCGGCAGGAGGGTCGGAAGACTGAAGCTTTCTTT

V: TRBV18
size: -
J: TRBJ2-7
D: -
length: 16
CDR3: CASSPEGAPSPYEQYF
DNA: TGTGCCAGCTCACCGGAGGGGGCCCCTTCTCCCTACGAGCAGTACTTC

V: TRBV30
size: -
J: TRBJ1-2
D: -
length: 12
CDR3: CAWSGTGYSYTF
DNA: TGTGCCTGGTCCGGTACAGGGTATAGCTACACCTTC

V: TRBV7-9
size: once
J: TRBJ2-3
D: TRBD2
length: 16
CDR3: CASSFSGGSNTDTQYF
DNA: TGTGCCAGCAGCTTTAGCGGGGGGAGTAACACAGATACGCAGTATTTT

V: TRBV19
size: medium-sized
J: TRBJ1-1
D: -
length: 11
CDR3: CASSIRREAFF
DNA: TGTGCCAGTAGTATTCGCCGAGAAGCTTTCTTT

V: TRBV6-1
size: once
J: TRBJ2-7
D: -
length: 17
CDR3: CASSEFGRGTRRGQQYF
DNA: TGTGCCAGCAGTGAATTCGGTAGGGGAACTCGCCGGGGGCAGCAGTACTTC

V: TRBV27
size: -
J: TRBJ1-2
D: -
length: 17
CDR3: CASSLYGATRGPYGYTF
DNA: TGTGCCAGCAGTTTATACGGGGCTACACGAGGCCCCTATGGCTACACCTTC

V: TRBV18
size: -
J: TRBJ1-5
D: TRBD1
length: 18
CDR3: CASSPQSGGPYSNQPQHF
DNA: TGTGCCAGCTCACCACAGTCAGGGGGCCCGTATAGCAATCAGCCCCAGCATTTT

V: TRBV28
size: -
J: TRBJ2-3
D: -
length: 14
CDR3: CASSLDGREDTQYF
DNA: TGTGCCAGCAGTCTGGACGGACGGGAGGATACGCAGTATTTT

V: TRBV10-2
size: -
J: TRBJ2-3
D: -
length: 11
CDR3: CASSGADTQYF
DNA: TGCGCCAGCAGTGGGGCAGATACGCAGTATTTT

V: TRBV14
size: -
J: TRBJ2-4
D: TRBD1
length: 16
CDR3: CASSQGQGRAKNIQYF
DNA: TGTGCCAGCAGCCAGGGACAGGGAAGGGCCAAAAACATTCAGTACTTC

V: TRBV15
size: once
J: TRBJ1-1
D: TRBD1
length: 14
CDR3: CATSRVEQGVRAFF
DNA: TGTGCCACCAGCAGAGTCGAACAGGGGGTGCGTGCTTTCTTT

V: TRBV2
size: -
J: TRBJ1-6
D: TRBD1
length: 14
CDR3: CASVGQGSRSPLHF
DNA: TGTGCCAGCGTGGGACAGGGGTCTCGGTCACCCCTCCACTTT

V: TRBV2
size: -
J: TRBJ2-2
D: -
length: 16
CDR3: CASSDNRVGYTGELFF
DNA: TGTGCCAGCAGTGATAACAGGGTTGGTTATACCGGGGAGCTGTTTTTT

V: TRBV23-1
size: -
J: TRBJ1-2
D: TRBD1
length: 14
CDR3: CASSHKDRVQGYTF
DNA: TGCGCCAGCAGTCACAAGGACAGGGTTCAAGGCTACACCTTC

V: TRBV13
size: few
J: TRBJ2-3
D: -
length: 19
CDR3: CASSHDFVPGLLGADTQYF
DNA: TGTGCCAGCAGCCACGACTTCGTCCCCGGGCTACTTGGGGCAGATACGCAGTATTTT

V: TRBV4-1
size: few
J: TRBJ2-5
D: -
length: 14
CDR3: CASSHWTVQETQYF
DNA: TGCGCCAGCAGCCACTGGACGGTACAAGAGACCCAGTACTTC

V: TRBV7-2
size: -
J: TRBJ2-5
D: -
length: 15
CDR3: CASSLYFRPQETQYF
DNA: TGTGCCAGCAGCTTATATTTCCGGCCACAAGAGACCCAGTACTTC

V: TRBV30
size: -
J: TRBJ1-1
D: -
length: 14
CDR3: CAWSVGVSNTEAFF
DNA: TGTGCCTGGAGTGTGGGGGTATCGAACACTGAAGCTTTCTTT

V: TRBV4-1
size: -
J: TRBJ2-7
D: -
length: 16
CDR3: CASSGEDRGASYEQYF
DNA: TGCGCCAGCAGCGGGGAGGACAGAGGGGCCTCCTACGAGCAGTACTTC

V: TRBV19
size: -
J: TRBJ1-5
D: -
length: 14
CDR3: CASRYSGENQPQHF
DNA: TGTGCCAGTAGGTATTCAGGGGAAAATCAGCCCCAGCATTTT

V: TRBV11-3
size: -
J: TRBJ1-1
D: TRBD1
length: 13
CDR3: CASSSYRGLEAFF
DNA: TGTGCCAGCAGCTCCTACAGGGGGCTTGAAGCTTTCTTT

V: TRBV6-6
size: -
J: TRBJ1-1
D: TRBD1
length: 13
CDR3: CASSWDSYTEAFF
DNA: TGTGCCAGCAGTTGGGACAGTTACACTGAAGCTTTCTTT

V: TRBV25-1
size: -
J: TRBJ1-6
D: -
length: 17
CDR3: CASSEFGPGVWNSPLHF
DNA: TGTGCCAGCAGTGAATTTGGCCCTGGGGTTTGGAATTCACCCCTCCACTTT

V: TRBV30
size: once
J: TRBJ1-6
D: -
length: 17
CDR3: CAWRSGIGLLPNSPLHF
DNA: TGTGCCTGGAGGAGCGGAATCGGACTCTTACCCAATTCACCCCTCCACTTT

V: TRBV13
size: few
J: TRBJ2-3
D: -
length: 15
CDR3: CASSLDRGSTDTQYF
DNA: TGTGCCAGCAGCTTGGACCGGGGCAGTACAGATACGCAGTATTTT

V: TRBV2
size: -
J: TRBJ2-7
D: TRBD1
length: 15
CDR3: CASSAGDRGQGEQYF
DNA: TGTGCCAGCAGCGCCGGGGACAGGGGGCAAGGAGAGCAGTACTTC

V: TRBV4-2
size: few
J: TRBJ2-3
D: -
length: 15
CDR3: CASSQELPSGDTQYF
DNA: TGTGCCAGCAGCCAAGAACTCCCTTCAGGAGATACGCAGTATTTT

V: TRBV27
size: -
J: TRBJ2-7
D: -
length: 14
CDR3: CASSLWPGEYEQYF
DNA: TGTGCCAGCAGTTTATGGCCAGGGGAATACGAGCAGTACTTC

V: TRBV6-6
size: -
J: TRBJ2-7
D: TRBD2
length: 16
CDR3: CASSRRPGRAGYEQYF
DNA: TGTGCCAGCAGCCGAAGACCAGGGAGGGCGGGATACGAGCAGTACTTC

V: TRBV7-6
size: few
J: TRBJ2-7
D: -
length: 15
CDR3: CASSPRGASAYEQYF
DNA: TGTGCCAGCAGCCCTCGGGGGGCCTCTGCCTACGAGCAGTACTTC

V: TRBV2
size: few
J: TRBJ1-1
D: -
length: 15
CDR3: CASSESAQMNTEAFF
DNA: TGTGCCAGCAGTGAATCGGCACAAATGAACACTGAAGCTTTCTTT

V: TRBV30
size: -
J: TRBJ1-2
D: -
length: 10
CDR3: CACRWGGYTF
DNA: TGTGCCTGTAGGTGGGGGGGCTACACCTTC

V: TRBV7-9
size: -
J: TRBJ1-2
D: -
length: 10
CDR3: CASSLDGYTF
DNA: TGTGCCAGCAGCTTAGACGGCTACACCTTC

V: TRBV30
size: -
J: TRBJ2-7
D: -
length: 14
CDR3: CAWSVSGATYEQYF
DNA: TGTGCCTGGAGTGTGTCAGGGGCGACCTACGAGCAGTACTTC

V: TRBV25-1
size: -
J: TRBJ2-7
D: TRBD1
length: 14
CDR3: CASSVGTGSYEQYF
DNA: TGTGCCAGCAGTGTTGGGACAGGGTCCTACGAGCAGTACTTC

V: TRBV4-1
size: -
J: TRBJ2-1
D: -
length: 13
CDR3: CASSQVSVNEQFF
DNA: TGCGCCAGCAGCCAAGTATCAGTCAATGAGCAGTTCTTC

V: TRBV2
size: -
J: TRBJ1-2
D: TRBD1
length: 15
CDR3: CANYGTGPTNYGYTF
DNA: TGTGCCAACTACGGGACAGGCCCCACTAACTATGGCTACACCTTC

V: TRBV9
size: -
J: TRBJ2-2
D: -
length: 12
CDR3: CASSGGTGELFF
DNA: TGTGCCAGCAGCGGGGGAACCGGGGAGCTGTTTTTT

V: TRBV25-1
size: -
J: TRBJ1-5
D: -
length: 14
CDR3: CASSEWDSNQPQHF
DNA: TGTGCCAGCAGTGAGTGGGATAGCAATCAGCCCCAGCATTTT

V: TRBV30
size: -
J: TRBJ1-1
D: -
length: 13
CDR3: CAWSPGGGNEAFF
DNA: TGTGCCTGGAGTCCGGGGGGAGGCAATGAAGCTTTCTTT

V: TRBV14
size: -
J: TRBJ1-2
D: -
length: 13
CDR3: CASSQVGGYGYTF
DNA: TGTGCCAGCAGCCAAGTGGGAGGGTATGGCTACACCTTC

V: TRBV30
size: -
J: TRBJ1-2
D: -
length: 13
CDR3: CAWTEGGLYGYTF
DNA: TGTGCCTGGACGGAGGGGGGGCTCTATGGCTACACCTTC

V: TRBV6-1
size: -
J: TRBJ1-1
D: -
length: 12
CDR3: CASSEVAPEAFF
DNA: TGTGCCAGCAGTGAAGTTGCCCCTGAAGCTTTCTTT

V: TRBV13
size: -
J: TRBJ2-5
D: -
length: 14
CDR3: CASSLGGQAGTQYF
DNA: TGTGCCAGCAGCTTAGGAGGGCAGGCCGGGACCCAGTACTTC

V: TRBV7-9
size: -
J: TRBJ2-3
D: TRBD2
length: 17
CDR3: CASSLVTGTREADTQYF
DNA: TGTGCCAGCAGCTTAGTAACCGGGACTAGGGAGGCAGATACGCAGTATTTT

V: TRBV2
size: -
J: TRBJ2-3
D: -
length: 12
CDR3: CASIRSLDTQYF
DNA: TGTGCCAGCATACGGTCCTTGGATACGCAGTATTTT

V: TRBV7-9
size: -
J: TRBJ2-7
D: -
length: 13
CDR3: CASSRPGSYEQYF
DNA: TGTGCCAGCAGCCGACCCGGCTCCTACGAGCAGTACTTC

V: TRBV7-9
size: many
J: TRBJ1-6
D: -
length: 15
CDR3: CASSWGGLGDSPLHF
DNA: TGTGCCAGCAGCTGGGGTGGACTAGGGGATTCACCCCTCCACTTT